The 25 T cell receptor beta chains presented below share a single source sample, sequenced in a study of cytomegalovirus exposure and HLA in healthy donors (dated by TCRdb to the late 2010s). The library came from the immunoSEQ multiplex PCR assay. A mixture of 60 forward primers for TCR Vbeta segments and 13 reverse primers for TCR Jbeta segments was used in the multiplex PCR. The clones in this table, taken by TCRdb from immuneACCESS, are in-frame only. Not every clone is retained; where verified, under half of the shortfall comes from an unresolved V gene, and the cause of the rest is unknown. The sample's table covers about 96,000 clones. Of the sample, roughly 3% falls within the top ten clones. The specimen sequenced was PBMCs. The receptors shown here come from a woman in her thirties in good health and CMV-seronegative.

The V call is TRBV18, the J call TRBJ1-3; 9 nucleotides agree with TRBD1. The CDR3 has 15 residues. The germline V gene has CDR1 KGHSH and CDR2 LQKENI. Trimming cost V 0 bases and J 3 bases; bases outside gene matches: 0. CDR3 sequence: CASSPPTGGGNTIYF. CDR3 sequence (DNA): TGTGCCAGCTCACCACCGACAGGGGGTGGAAACACCATATATTTT.

On this clone itself: Other DNA sequences within the sample encode an identical CDR3. This chain links TRBV29-1 with TRBJ2-7; no clear D gene. The V end lost 4 bases, the J end lost 0 bases, and 7 bases lay between the germline ends. This CDR3 region has 12 residues. CDR1 is SQVTM and CDR2 is ANQGSEA in the germline V gene. CDR3: CSVGSSSYEQYF. CDR3 bases: TGCAGCGTTGGATCTAGCTCCTACGAGCAGTACTTC.

This rearrangement joins TRBV13 to TRBJ2-3; 8 nucleotides agree with TRBD2. V was clipped by 2 bases and J by 5 bases; unmatched bases: 3. This CDR3 has 14 amino acids. The V gene's germline CDR1 is PRHDT and CDR2 FYEKMQ (reference sequence). CDR3 sequence reads: CASSLWRGEDTQYF. The CDR3 DNA reads as TGTGCCAGCAGCTTATGGCGGGGGGAAGATACGCAGTATTTT.

This chain joins TRBV9 and TRBJ2-5; D is perhaps TRBD2 (5 bases). The J call may be mistaken, given a closer DNA end match to TRBJ2-7. Germline-derived CDR1 and CDR2 are SGDLS and YYNGEE. This CDR3 region has 15 residues. CDR3 DNA sequence: TGTGCCAGCAGCGTAGGTCGAGGGAATAGCGACGAGCAGTACTTC. It codes for CASSVGRGNSDEQYF.

This chain connects TRBV6-5 to TRBJ1-2, with D perhaps matching TRBD1 (6 bases). V was shortened by 8 bases and J by 8 bases, with 21 bases between the two germline ends. The CDR3 is 14 residues long. Looked up from germline, CDR1 is MNHEY and CDR2 is SVGAGI. The CDR3 sequence is CASYQTGSLGGYTF. CDR3 DNA sequence: TGTGCCAGCTACCAGACAGGCTCCCTCGGGGGCTACACCTTC.

The chain recombines TRBV19 with TRBJ2-7; perhaps TRBD2 as D (6 bases). This CDR3 comprises 16 residues. Germline V lookup: CDR1 LNHDA, CDR2 SQIVND (reference sequence). Between the trimmed V and J ends, which lost 5 bases and 3 bases, there was a span of 20 bases. CDR3 loop: CASSFVTAAEGYEQYF. The CDR3 bases are TGTGCCAGTAGTTTCGTCACAGCCGCGGAGGGCTACGAGCAGTACTTC.

This sequence joins TRBV7-9 and TRBJ1-2; 8 bases are shared with TRBD1. The germline gives CDR1 SEHNR, CDR2 FQNEAQ (reference sequence). Trimming took 6 bases from V and 8 from J; bases not matched to a gene: 8. There are 13 residues in the CDR3. CDR3 bases: TGTGCCAGCAGTAGCGAGACAGGGGTGGGCTACACCTTC. It codes for CASSSETGVGYTF.

The chain employs TRBV7-3 and TRBJ1-2; 8 positions agree with TRBD1. Trimming cost V 4 bases and J 8 bases; bases outside gene matches: 3. Looked up from germline, CDR1 is SGHTA and CDR2 is FQGTGA. CDR3 length: 12 residues. The CDR3 here is CASSWTGYGYTF. Here the CDR3 DNA reads TGTGCCAGCAGCTGGACAGGGTACGGCTACACCTTC.

The chain uses TRBV5-6 and TRBJ1-4, with D tentatively TRBD1 (5 bases). Deletions cut 5 bases from V and 5 bases from J, with 13 bases between. Germline V gene sequence: CDR1 SGHDT, CDR2 YYEEEE. CDR3 length: 14 amino acids. The CDR3 reads CASRAGTENEKLFF. CDR3 nucleotides: TGTGCCAGCAGGGCCGGGACTGAGAATGAAAAACTGTTTTTT.

The chain joins TRBV9 to TRBJ2-3, with D possibly matching TRBD2 (6 bases). Germline V gene sequence: CDR1 SGDLS, CDR2 YYNGEE. Trimming removed 0 bases at V and 1 base at J, with 12 bases between. The CDR3 is 16 amino acids. CDR3 amino acids: CASSVARQRGTDTQYF. Written as DNA, the CDR3 is TGTGCCAGCAGCGTAGCTAGACAGCGGGGCACAGATACGCAGTATTTT.

The rearrangement links TRBV7-3 to TRBJ2-1, with D perhaps matching TRBD1 (5 bases). CDR3 length: 14 residues. Germline loops: CDR1 SGHTA, CDR2 FQGTGA. V was pared by 0 bases and J by 7 bases, with 10 bases between. The CDR3 DNA reads TGTGCCAGCAGCTTAACAGTCAGGGCTAATGAGCAGTTCTTC. As protein: CASSLTVRANEQFF.

This chain connects TRBV9 to TRBJ2-7, with 16 positions matching TRBD2. CDR1 SGDLS and CDR2 YYNGEE come from the germline V gene. This CDR3 has 18 amino acids. With V trimmed by 0 bases and J by 9 bases, 12 bases remained unmatched. Written as DNA, the CDR3 is TGTGCCAGCAGCGTAGGCGAGGGGGGACTAGCGGGAGGGCCAAGGCAGTACTTC. This encodes CASSVGEGGLAGGPRQYF. The variable domain in full, with the rest retrieved from reference TRBV9 and TRBJ2-7, is DSGVTQTPKHLITATGQRVTLRCSPRSGDLSVYWYQQSLDQGLQFLIQYYNGEERAKGNILERFSAQQFPDLHSELNLSSLELGDSALYFCASSVGEGGLAGGPRQYFGPGTRLTVT.

The chain combines TRBV7-2 with TRBJ2-5; 12 bases are a match to TRBD2. Germline V gives CDR1 SGHTA, CDR2 FQGNSA. The CDR3 extends over 18 amino acids. The V and J ends lost 5 bases and 5 bases, in that order; junction bases with no gene match: 15. CDR3: CASSRAYASGGAGETQYF. CDR3 in DNA: TGTGCCAGCAGCCGGGCCTACGCTAGCGGGGGGGCGGGGGAGACCCAGTACTTC.

This chain uses TRBV29-1 with TRBJ2-2; the D is unclear. Germline assignment: CDR1 SQVTM and CDR2 ANQGSEA. Trimming took 7 bases from V and 3 from J, leaving 9 bases between them. The length of the CDR3 is 12 residues. CDR3 DNA sequence: TGCAGCGCGACTGTTCACACCGGGGAGCTGTTTTTT. Translated: CSATVHTGELFF.

The rearrangement links TRBV9 to TRBJ1-1; no definite D call. The V gene's germline CDR1 is SGDLS and CDR2 YYNGEE. The CDR3 contains 13 residues. V lost 4 bases and J 4 bases, leaving 11 bases between the germline ends. CDR3: CASSPRPGTEAFF. The CDR3 coding sequence is TGTGCCAGCAGCCCCCGCCCGGGCACTGAAGCTTTCTTT.

The gene calls are TRBV11-1 and TRBJ1-5; perhaps TRBD1 as D (5 bases). V lost 5 bases to trimming and J lost 1 base, with 12 bases between them. The CDR3 length is 15 residues. Per the germline V gene, CDR1 is SGHAT and CDR2 is FQDESV (reference sequence). In DNA, the CDR3 is TGTGCCAGCAGCCGATCCGGGGGGAGCAATCAGCCCCAGCATTTT. It yields the protein CASSRSGGSNQPQHF.

The chain employs TRBV10-3 and TRBJ2-3; perhaps TRBD2 as D (7 bases). Trimming removed 0 bases at V and 5 bases at J, with 12 bases between. The CDR3 runs 15 residues. Per germline, CDR1 ENHRY and CDR2 SYGVKD. CDR3 sequence reads: CAISESRGGGDTQYF. DNA for the CDR3: TGTGCCATCAGTGAGTCGCGGGGAGGGGGAGATACGCAGTATTTT.

The rearrangement uses TRBV7-3 and TRBJ2-2; D is possibly TRBD1 (5 bases). CDR1 and CDR2 (germline): SGHTA, FQGTGA. The CDR3 is 16 amino acids. The V gene lost 2 bases and the J gene lost 0 bases, with 10 bases spanning the gap. CDR3 nucleotides: TGTGCCAGCAGCTTATTGGGGCGATCGAACACCGGGGAGCTGTTTTTT. The encoded protein is CASSLLGRSNTGELFF. The entire variable domain, with the rest obtained from reference TRBV7-3 and TRBJ2-2, is as follows: GAGVSQTPSNKVTEKGKYVELRCDPISGHTALYWYRQSLGQGPEFLIYFQGTGAADDSGLPNDRFFAVRPEGSVSTLKIQRTERGDSAVYLCASSLLGRSNTGELFFGEGSRLTVL.

The J gene is TRBJ1-2, the V gene TRBV19; possibly TRBD1 for D (6 bases). The CDR3 contains 14 residues. The germline gives CDR1 LNHDA, CDR2 SQIVND (reference sequence). With 5 bases removed from V and 4 bases from J, the gap between germline ends came to 14 bases. Written as DNA, the CDR3 is TGTGCCAGTAGTTCACAGGGAGTGGGCTATGGCTACACCTTC. Residues: CASSSQGVGYGYTF.

The chain joins TRBV28 to TRBJ1-1, with D perhaps matching TRBD1 (5 bases). V gave up 8 bases and J gave up 4 bases, with 17 bases separating them. The germline gives CDR1 MDHEN, CDR2 SYDVKM. The CDR3 runs to 14 residues. The chain's CDR3 is CASRPGQLSTEAFF. DNA of the CDR3: TGTGCCAGCCGCCCCGGACAACTCAGCACTGAAGCTTTCTTT.

The chain links TRBV14 to TRBJ2-3, with TRBD2 matching 11 bases. CDR3 length: 14 amino acids. Germline loops: CDR1 SGHDN, CDR2 FVKESK. V trimming: 5 bases; J trimming: 5 bases; junction bases outside the gene matches: 3. CDR3 sequence: CASSASGRQDTQYF. Written as DNA, the CDR3 is TGTGCCAGCAGCGCTAGCGGGAGGCAAGATACGCAGTATTTT. The full variable domain, rest sourced from reference TRBV14 and TRBJ2-3, is EAGVTQFPSHSVIEKGQTVTLRCDPISGHDNLYWYRRVMGKEIKFLLHFVKESKQDESGMPNNRFLAERTGGTYSTLKVQPAELEDSGVYFCASSASGRQDTQYFGPGTRLTVL.

The CDR3 loop is CASSPWTGYGAKNIQYF. The CDR3 nucleotides are TGTGCCAGTAGTCCCTGGACAGGGTATGGAGCCAAAAACATTCAGTACTTC. This sequence joins TRBV19 and TRBJ2-4; 8 bases align to TRBD1. There are 17 residues in the CDR3. Germline assignment: CDR1 LNHDA and CDR2 SQIVND (reference sequence). Trimming removed 5 bases from V and 0 bases from J; junction bases left unmatched: 9.

This sequence joins TRBV2 and TRBJ1-6, with TRBD1 matching 8 bases. CDR1 and CDR2 from the germline V gene are SNHLY and FYNNEI. After removal of 9 bases from V and 7 bases from J, the junction contained 5 bases not matched to a gene. This CDR3 contains 13 residues. The CDR3 DNA follows: TGTGCCAGTCAGGGGGCGGAAAATTCACCCCTCCACTTT. Its protein product is CASQGAENSPLHF. The full variable domain, with the rest looked up from reference TRBV2 and TRBJ1-6, is EPEVTQTPSHQVTQMGQEVILRCVPISNHLYFYWYRQILGQKVEFLVSFYNNEISEKSEIFDDQFSVERPDGSNFTLKIRSTKLEDSAMYFCASQGAENSPLHFGNGTRLTVT.

V and J are TRBV7-6 and TRBJ1-6, with 7 bases aligning to TRBD1. The CDR3 sequence is 17 residues long. The junction had 6 bases not matched to a gene; V was cut back by 0 bases and J by 4 bases. Germline values: CDR1 SGHVS, CDR2 FNYEAQ. CDR3 sequence reads: CASSLAQGVIYNSPLHF. For the CDR3, the DNA is TGTGCCAGCAGCTTAGCGCAGGGGGTCATATATAATTCACCCCTCCACTTT. The whole variable domain, filled in from reference TRBV7-6 and TRBJ1-6, reads GAGVSQSPRYKVTKRGQDVALRCDPISGHVSLYWYRQALGQGPEFLTYFNYEAQQDKSGLPNDRFSAERPEGSISTLTIQRTEQRDSAMYRCASSLAQGVIYNSPLHFGNGTRLTVT.

The J gene is TRBJ2-1, the V gene TRBV27, with 7 nucleotides matching TRBD2. Per the germline V gene, CDR1 is MNHEY and CDR2 is SMNVEV (reference sequence). With 0 bases clipped from V and 8 bases from J, the junction kept 4 bases outside the gene matches. The CDR3 is 14 amino acids. The DNA for the CDR3 is TGTGCCAGCAGTTTATCCCGGGGGGTGGATGAGCAGTTCTTC. This codes for CASSLSRGVDEQFF.